This is a list of T cell receptor beta chains from one sample in a study of blood T cells in healthy people across ages. TCRdb passed the 5' RACE reads through MiXCR, listing each CDR3 protein once. The sample shows approximately 780,000 distinct CDR3 sequences, approximately 24% of them seen only once. The sample was also linked to a second study, of T cells of mothers and their children.

Sequencing input: blood. Receptors originate from a boy between 10 and 17 years old in good health. The CDR3 runs from the conserved cysteine through the conserved F or W. The order of the fields is CDR3 protein, clone size, D gene, V gene, J gene. D genes are given only for firm matches. Size values are once, few and many counts, or a class for expanded clones, and some rows have none.

CDR3aa: CASSHVLRTEGYTF
abundance: few
d_gene: -
v_gene: TRBV7-8
j_gene: TRBJ1-2

CDR3aa: CATSDRGGEDTQYF
abundance: few
d_gene: TRBD2
v_gene: TRBV24-1
j_gene: TRBJ2-3

CDR3aa: CASRMGGSGLYF
abundance: few
d_gene: -
v_gene: TRBV28
j_gene: TRBJ2-5

CDR3aa: CASSVDPPGQNYEQYF
abundance: few
d_gene: -
v_gene: TRBV5-1
j_gene: TRBJ2-7

CDR3aa: CASSKGMNTEAFF
abundance: -
d_gene: -
v_gene: TRBV2
j_gene: TRBJ1-1

CDR3aa: CSASPSGTDTQYF
abundance: -
d_gene: -
v_gene: TRBV20-1
j_gene: TRBJ2-3

CDR3aa: CASSLPGIQTGELFF
abundance: few
d_gene: -
v_gene: TRBV5-1
j_gene: TRBJ2-2

CDR3aa: CASSLLRGGTEALF
abundance: few
d_gene: -
v_gene: TRBV12-3/TRBV12-4
j_gene: TRBJ1-1

CDR3aa: CASSSVGRGGEQFF
abundance: -
d_gene: -
v_gene: TRBV5-5
j_gene: TRBJ2-1

CDR3aa: CASSLERNRAEGYTF
abundance: few
d_gene: -
v_gene: TRBV7-9
j_gene: TRBJ1-2

CDR3aa: CASSVGGDGSYEQYF
abundance: few
d_gene: -
v_gene: TRBV9
j_gene: -